The 28 T cell receptor beta chains in this list originate from one sample, sequenced in a study of T cell repertoires in cytomegalovirus infection. Using its own MiXCR run on the reads, TCRdb lists one record per CDR3 protein. The table records some 270,000 distinct CDR3 sequences, about 20% of them present only once. These receptors' targets are unknown. The specimen comprised cultured PBMCs, sampled from culture after CMV antigen stimulation. These receptors all come from a human donor in good health (CMV status not recorded). Some clones in this sample may be carry-over from other donors' samples.

This clonotype appeared a few times. V usage is TRBV19 and J usage is TRBJ2-4, with D perhaps TRBD2 (7 bases). This CDR3 comprises 16 residues. Germline V gene data show CDR1 as LNHDA and CDR2 as SQIVND (reference sequence). Trimming cost V 6 bases and J 2 bases, with 17 bases left between them. For the CDR3, the DNA is TGTGCCAGTAGCGGGGGGCCTTACCAGCCCAAAAACATTCAGTACTTC. This encodes CASSGGPYQPKNIQYF.

This sequence joins TRBV9 and TRBJ2-1; 9 bases are shared with TRBD2. The trim removed 0 bases at V and 11 bases at J, leaving 3 bases unmatched. CDR3 length: 13 residues. The germline V gene encodes CDR1 SGDLS and CDR2 YYNGEE. The CDR3 DNA is TGTGCCAGCAGCGTAGACCTAGCGGGAAAGCAGTTCTTC. It is translated as CASSVDLAGKQFF. Full variable domain (missing parts from reference TRBV9 and TRBJ2-1): DSGVTQTPKHLITATGQRVTLRCSPRSGDLSVYWYQQSLDQGLQFLIQYYNGEERAKGNILERFSAQQFPDLHSELNLSSLELGDSALYFCASSVDLAGKQFFGPGTRLTVL.

In its sample, this clonotype was seen many times. This chain links TRBV27 with TRBJ1-5, with TRBD1 matching over 9 bases. There are 15 residues in the CDR3. Per germline, CDR1 MNHEY and CDR2 SMNVEV (reference sequence). The junction had 5 bases not matched to a gene; V was cut back by 5 bases and J by 3 bases. CDR3 in DNA: TGTGCCAGCAGTAATACAGGGGGCCTCAATCAGCCCCAGCATTTT. Its protein is CASSNTGGLNQPQHF.

The rearrangement uses TRBV20-1 and TRBJ2-7; 8 bases match TRBD1. The germline gives CDR1 DFQATT, CDR2 SNEGSKA (reference sequence). V lost 1 base to trimming and J lost 6 bases; unmatched junction nucleotides: 8. CDR3 size: 14 residues. The CDR3 DNA is TGCAGTGCTAGAGGGTGGCAGGGGGCCTCCGAGCAGTACTTC. It is translated as CSARGWQGASEQYF.

V gene TRBV19 combines with J gene TRBJ2-3; the D gene is possibly TRBD2 (7 bases). In germline, CDR1 is LNHDA, CDR2 SQIVND (reference sequence). V lost 1 base and J lost 0, with 11 bases in between. CDR3 size: 16 residues. The CDR3 protein is CASSIVAGASTDTQYF. For the CDR3, the DNA is TGTGCCAGTAGTATAGTTGCGGGGGCGAGCACAGATACGCAGTATTTT. The full variable domain, with the rest looked up from reference TRBV19 and TRBJ2-3, is DGGITQSPKYLFRKEGQNVTLSCEQNLNHDAMYWYRQDPGQGLRLIYYSQIVNDFQKGDIAEGYSVSREKKESFPLTVTSAQKNPTAFYLCASSIVAGASTDTQYFGPGTRLTVL.

The chain employs TRBV10-3 and TRBJ1-1; D is ambiguous. The CDR3 is 15 residues long. Germline V gene data show CDR1 as ENHRY and CDR2 as SYGVKD. V lost 2 bases to trimming and J lost 0 bases, with 10 bases between them. CDR3 nucleotide sequence: TGTGCCATCAGTGAGCCCGGCGGAGTGAACACTGAAGCTTTCTTT. Amino acid sequence: CAISEPGGVNTEAFF.

The sample holds one count of this clonotype. V usage is TRBV28 and J usage is TRBJ2-5; 11 bases line up with TRBD2. The CDR3 extends over 15 amino acids. Germline V gene data show CDR1 as MDHEN and CDR2 as SYDVKM. V trimming: 4 bases; J trimming: 1 base; junction bases outside the gene matches: 2. The CDR3 here is CASSSLAGAQETQYF. As DNA, the CDR3 is TGTGCCAGCAGTTCACTAGCGGGGGCCCAAGAGACCCAGTACTTC.

This clonotype has just a few counts. The J gene is TRBJ1-2, the V gene TRBV6-1; 8 bases are shared with TRBD1. The ends lost 6 bases at V and 4 bases at J; junction bases unmatched: 7. From germline, CDR1 is MNHNS and CDR2 SASEGT. CDR3 length: 14 amino acids. The CDR3: CASREPGGSYGYTF. Here the CDR3 DNA reads TGTGCCAGCAGAGAACCAGGGGGCAGCTATGGCTACACCTTC.

This clonotype was detected ten times or more. The rearrangement links TRBV7-2 to TRBJ2-1; possibly TRBD2 for D (5 bases). CDR3 length equals 13 residues. The ends were cut back, 0 bases at V and 8 bases at J, with 8 bases in the middle. Per germline, CDR1 SGHTA and CDR2 FQGNSA. The CDR3 DNA follows: TGTGCCAGCAGCTTAGCGGAGGCGGATGAGCAGTTCTTC. This codes for CASSLAEADEQFF.

This clonotype was counted at least ten times. The rearrangement joins TRBV12-3 or TRBV12-4 to TRBJ1-4; tentatively, D is TRBD1 (5 bases). The CDR3 contains 13 residues. The germline V and J ends were trimmed by 3 bases and 5 bases, with 7 bases remaining between them. The CDR3 coding sequence is TGTGCCAGCAGTTTCGGGGGAAATGAAAAACTGTTTTTT. Translating gives CASSFGGNEKLFF.

The chain uses TRBV14 and TRBJ2-3; a weak D match, TRBD1 (5 bases). The CDR3 extends over 14 amino acids. In germline, CDR1 is SGHDN, CDR2 FVKESK. Trimming took 4 bases from V and 3 from J, leaving 11 bases between them. DNA for the CDR3: TGTGCCAGCAGCCCGATCACAGGTACAGATACGCAGTATTTT. It is translated as CASSPITGTDTQYF.

This clonotype was seen a handful of times. V gene TRBV11-3 combines with J gene TRBJ2-5; TRBD2 agrees at 9 bases. Trimming at V came to 1 base and at J to 3 bases, leaving 3 bases not matched to a gene. Germline V gene sequence: CDR1 SGHNT, CDR2 YENEEA. The CDR3 loop spans 15 amino acids. CDR3 nucleotides: TGTGCCAGCAGCTTAGGAGCGGGGGGAAAAGAGACCCAGTACTTC. Translating it yields CASSLGAGGKETQYF. Supplemented by reference TRBV11-3 and TRBJ2-5, the full variable domain reads EAGVVQSPRYKIIEKKQPVAFWCNPISGHNTLYWYLQNLGQGPELLIRYENEEAVDDSQLPKDRFSAERLKGVDSTLKIQPAELGDSAVYLCASSLGAGGKETQYFGPGTRLLVL.

CDR3 coding DNA: TGTGCCAGCAACCAAATAGGGACTAGCGGGAGAACAGATACGCAGTATTTT. Protein: CASNQIGTSGRTDTQYF. The rearrangement links TRBV7-2 to TRBJ2-3; 14 bases are a match to TRBD2. This CDR3 is 17 amino acids long. The V segment lost 7 bases and the J segment 3 bases; nucleotides outside the gene matches: 9. Germline values: CDR1 SGHTA, CDR2 FQGNSA.

In its sample, this clonotype was seen many times. The gene calls are TRBV7-3 and TRBJ2-1; D possibly corresponds to TRBD2 (6 bases). Trimming took 0 bases from V and 8 from J, leaving 8 bases between them. CDR1 and CDR2 (germline): SGHTA, FQGTGA. The CDR3 is made up of 13 amino acids. CDR3 sequence (DNA): TGTGCCAGCAGCTTAACAAGGGAGGATGAGCAGTTCTTC. Protein: CASSLTREDEQFF.

This clonotype was seen ten or more times. The chain couples TRBV11-1 to TRBJ1-3; tentatively, D is TRBD1 (5 bases). CDR1 and CDR2 (germline): SGHAT, FQDESV (reference sequence). This CDR3 is 16 amino acids long. V lost 4 bases, J lost 0 bases, and 13 bases lay in between. The DNA of the CDR3 is TGTGCCAGCAGCTCAGTCGGACACAACTCTGGAAACACCATATATTTT. It specifies CASSSVGHNSGNTIYF.

The rearrangement joins TRBV20-1 to TRBJ2-5; weak D call: TRBD2 (6 bases). Germline V gene lookup returns CDR1 DFQATT and CDR2 SNEGSKA (reference sequence). V dropped 5 bases and J dropped 5 bases, with 21 bases sitting between them. This CDR3 contains 15 residues. The chain's CDR3 is CSAQIQKEGLETQYF. In DNA, the CDR3 is TGCAGTGCTCAGATACAGAAGGAGGGGCTCGAGACCCAGTACTTC.

There are a few counts of this clonotype. J is TRBJ2-1 and V is TRBV7-9, with D possibly being TRBD2 (6 bases). CDR1 is SEHNR and CDR2 is FQNEAQ in the germline V gene (reference sequence). The CDR3 loop spans 17 amino acids. V lost 6 bases, J lost 2 bases, and 20 bases lay in between. The CDR3 DNA sequence: TGTGCCAGCAGTGGAGGGACGCGGACACAACCCTACAATGAGCAGTTCTTC. This translates into CASSGGTRTQPYNEQFF.

This clonotype was seen ten or more times. The rearrangement uses TRBV7-8 and TRBJ2-7; 12 nucleotides agree with TRBD2. CDR3 size: 19 residues. In germline, CDR1 is SGHVS, CDR2 FQNEAQ. The trim removed 0 bases at V and 3 bases at J, leaving 12 bases unmatched. Here the CDR3 DNA reads TGTGCCAGCAGCTTAGCCTGGACTAGCGGGACCGCAACTCTCTACGAGCAGTACTTC. It translates to CASSLAWTSGTATLYEQYF.

The chain employs TRBV7-2 and TRBJ2-5; the D call may be TRBD1 or TRBD2 (5 bases each). V was trimmed by 2 bases and J by 1 base, leaving 17 bases between them. There are 17 residues in the CDR3. CDR1 SGHTA and CDR2 FQGNSA come from the germline V gene. CDR3 region: CASSLTRGNRVQETQYF. DNA for the CDR3: TGTGCCAGCAGCTTAACCCGGGGCAACCGAGTCCAAGAGACCCAGTACTTC. Looking up the rest from reference TRBV7-2 and TRBJ2-5 gives the full variable domain: GAGVSQSPSNKVTEKGKDVELRCDPISGHTALYWYRQSLGQGLEFLIYFQGNSAPDKSGLPSDRFSAERTGGSVSTLTIQRTQQEDSAVYLCASSLTRGNRVQETQYFGPGTRLLVL.

This clonotype has a count of ten or more. V usage is TRBV7-2 and J usage is TRBJ2-1, with 8 bases identical to TRBD1. The germline V gene encodes CDR1 SGHTA and CDR2 FQGNSA. The CDR3 contains 16 residues. V lost 0 bases and J lost 4; bases outside the gene matches: 5. CDR3 region: CASSLAGQGAYNEQFF. In nucleotides, the CDR3 is TGTGCCAGCAGCTTAGCGGGGCAGGGGGCTTACAATGAGCAGTTCTTC.

This chain connects TRBV15 to TRBJ1-3; D uncertain. The V end lost 0 bases, the J end lost 0 bases, and 15 bases lay between the germline ends. This CDR3 comprises 18 residues. Germline CDR1 reads LNHNV; CDR2 reads YYDKDF (reference sequence). CDR3 nucleotides: TGTGCCACCAGCAGAGACCCCAGTGGGAGACTCTCTGGAAACACCATATATTTT. Encoded protein: CATSRDPSGRLSGNTIYF.

This clonotype was found a few times. This rearrangement joins TRBV27 to TRBJ2-7; the match to TRBD1 covers 7 bases. The CDR3 covers 13 residues. The junction had 5 bases not matched to a gene; V was cut back by 2 bases and J by 7 bases. Germline-derived CDR1 and CDR2 are MNHEY and SMNVEV (reference sequence). CDR3: CASSLEGAREQYF. The DNA for the CDR3 is TGTGCCAGCAGTTTAGAGGGGGCGCGGGAGCAGTACTTC.

This clonotype has just a few counts. This CDR3 is CASSLDIPSYEQYV. DNA for the CDR3: TGTGCCAGCAGCTTAGATATCCCATCCTACGAGCAGTACGTC. The rearrangement links TRBV7-2 to TRBJ2-7, with D unclear. The V end was cut by 1 base, the J end by 1 base, with 8 bases between. Germline lookup yields CDR1 SGHTA and CDR2 FQGNSA. The CDR3 is made up of 14 amino acids.

The rearrangement joins TRBV3-1 to TRBJ2-1; TRBD2 is a possible D gene (6 bases). V was trimmed by 1 base and J by 8 bases, leaving 21 bases between them. CDR1 and CDR2 from the germline V gene are LGHDT and YNNKEL (reference sequence). The CDR3 runs 17 residues. CDR3 in DNA: TGTGCCAGCAGCCAAGTTTTACCGGGAGCATTTTTCGATGAGCAGTTCTTC. Translating gives CASSQVLPGAFFDEQFF.

The rearrangement joins TRBV28 to TRBJ1-2; D is unclear. The CDR3 consists of 13 residues. V was cut by 6 bases and J by 5 bases, with 13 bases left in between. Germline assignment: CDR1 MDHEN and CDR2 SYDVKM. In DNA form, the CDR3 reads TGTGCCAGCAGCTCCAGTGGTTGGTATGGCTACACCTTC. This encodes CASSSSGWYGYTF.

This rearrangement joins TRBV7-9 to TRBJ1-1; TRBD1 is a possible D gene (5 bases). Between the trimmed V and J ends, which lost 3 bases and 6 bases, there was a span of 8 bases. This CDR3 is built from 12 residues. Germline V gene lookup returns CDR1 SEHNR and CDR2 FQNEAQ (reference sequence). CDR3 sequence (DNA): TGTGCCAGCAGCTTCGACAGACCTGAAGCTTTCTTT. It codes for CASSFDRPEAFF.

This clonotype was recorded a few times. The CDR3 loop reads CASSQELEAGGYNEQFF. CDR3 nucleotides: TGCGCCAGCAGCCAAGAATTGGAAGCGGGAGGTTACAATGAGCAGTTCTTC. The rearrangement joins TRBV4-1 to TRBJ2-1; TRBD2 matches at 9 bases. The CDR3 is made up of 17 amino acids. V was pared by 0 bases and J by 4 bases, with 7 bases of the junction left unmatched. The germline V gene has CDR1 MGHRA and CDR2 YSYEKL.

V usage is TRBV24-1 and J usage is TRBJ1-2, with D possibly TRBD1 on 6 matching bases. Germline V gives CDR1 KGHDR, CDR2 SFDVKD. Trimming stripped 4 bases from V and 6 bases from J, with 14 bases between. The CDR3 extends over 14 amino acids. CDR3 protein: CATSDPGTQHGYTF. DNA of the CDR3: TGTGCCACCAGTGACCCCGGGACACAGCATGGCTACACCTTC.